This TCR beta chain is drawn from a study of shared clonotypes between healthy human individuals. Here immunoSEQ multiplex PCR was the method, and the copy in TCRdb shows in-frame clones only, minus some. There are approximately 1.1 million clones in the sample; around three quarters occur only once, and 0.5% to 0.6% lies in the top ten. CDR3 length: 14 residues. The V end lost 7 bases, the J end lost 4 bases, and 13 bases lay between the germline ends. Germline V gene sequence: CDR1 MNHEY, CDR2 SMNVEV (reference sequence). This clonotype originated in a man younger than 35 in good health. Some clones in this sample may be carry-over from other donors' samples. Material for sequencing was memory CD4+ T cells from PBMCs. Subset of the sample: CD45RA-negative fraction. This chain links TRBV27 with TRBJ2-2; D is undetermined. Here the CDR3 DNA reads TGTGCCAGCAAAGTGGACCACGGCACCGGGGAGCTGTTTTTT. It specifies CASKVDHGTGELFF.